The rows below give T cell receptor beta chains drawn from one sample of a study of Graves' ophthalmopathy and Graves' hyperthyroidism. Each CDR3 protein gets one entry after TCRdb re-called the multiplex PCR reads with MiXCR. The sample includes 1 million to 1.3 million distinct CDR3 sequences, 35% to 40% of them seen just once. Sequenced input: peripheral blood or thyroid tissue (not recorded which). The receptors come from an adult man with Graves' hyperthyroidism. The CDR3 runs from the conserved cysteine through the conserved F or W. The size field is filled for only some rows; it gives once, few, many or a size class.

v_gene | abundance | CDR3aa
TRBV7-8 | few | CASRTHAGTFSGNTIYF
TRBV19 | many | CASSKGLARSYEQYF
TRBV9 | many | CASSVEGTLINSPLHF
TRBV7-2 | . | CASSPRLAGARTGELSW
TRBV29-1 | . | CSVVRESSYEQYF
TRBV5-1 | . | CASSVGTASEQYF
TRBV10-2 | few | CASRSILRGGQETQYF
TRBV19 | many | CASRTHRGPGGYTF
TRBV7-2 | many | CASGKIPRDEKLFF
TRBV2 | . | CARKVSGELFF
TRBV19 | . | CASSISRGGVLTF
TRBV29-1 | . | CSVGVRAGGEQYF
TRBV9 | . | CASSVATGAANRTF
TRBV2 | many | CASSAHKNTEAFF
TRBV19 | few | CASSIGRQLNQPQHF
TRBV13 | many | CASSLRQTGQSSEAFF
TRBV7-9 | . | CASSFLGRGQRRQEKLFF
TRBV20-1 | few | CSANIRDPGPRIEAFF
TRBV6-5 | . | CASSKADRGNSPLHF
TRBV7-9 | few | CASSSGGQNEKLFF
TRBV19 | many | CASSIGGQGIRTEAFF
TRBV29-1 | many | CSVESRGDYEQYF
TRBV10-2 | . | CASTSSGTRNTEAFF
TRBV20-1 | once | CSASRGINGDTQYF
TRBV7-2 | many | CASSLADKGQPQHF
TRBV29-1 | many | CSVVGFQGAFAGELFF
TRBV5-5 | . | CASSLGLAEYGGLF
TRBV20-1 | . | CSQERGTEAFF
TRBV10-3 | . | CAISERERREQFF
TRBV7-9 | once | CASSTGPSSYEQYF
TRBV7-2 | . | CASSPDGQETQYF
TRBV5-1 | . | CASSSAGQPEQTQYF
TRBV7-8 | once | CASSQRQDSYNSPPHF
TRBV7-9 | . | CASRPYGDRVETQYF
TRBV9 | . | CASSSQPTGSYEQYF
TRBV13 | many | CASSFQTVLYYEQYF
TRBV5-8 | few | CASSLWGVVGELFF
TRBV4-1 | few | CASSHTTGTANSPLHF
TRBV7-8 | few | CASSLETAFQETQYF
TRBV7-6 | many | CASSSAGLETQYF
TRBV2 | few | CASLPVGAGELFF
TRBV12-3/TRBV12-4 | . | CASSKKGGFYGYTF
TRBV7-8 | few | CASSKDRGRAYEQYF
TRBV20-1 | many | CSAMSVNTEAFF
TRBV2 | many | CASTAIKVYEQYF
TRBV5-1 | many | CASTFLNTGELFF
TRBV7-9 | few | CASSFDRGVATNEKLFF
TRBV20-1 | . | CSARDLGTGRNQPQHF
TRBV7-2 | many | CASSPFGTVYEQYF
TRBV20-1 | few | CSAPRQVRDTEAFF
TRBV15 | . | CATSRDLGANYGYTF
TRBV20-1 | . | CSARETGTGKETQYF
TRBV7-9 | . | CASSKQTGVMNTEAFF
TRBV10-3 | many | CAIRTDTHEQYF
TRBV29-1 | few | CSVEDHAMNTEAFF
TRBV4-1 | many | CASSLLPGEDKSYNSPLHF
TRBV12-3/TRBV12-4 | few | CASSLGTGGNGELFF
TRBV29-1 | . | CSVVGRGLAVYNEQYF
TRBV7-8 | few | CASSLVPWRERGYEQYF